The 28 T cell receptor beta chains in this list originate from one sample, sequenced in a study of CD8+CD57+ T cells in acquired aplastic anemia (dated by TCRdb to about 2018). TCRdb records Illumina HiSeq 2000 as the sequencer. Profiling of TCR beta VDJ combinations and CDR3 sequences used genomic DNA as the template. Using fastp at Q25 and MiXCR, TCRdb reprocessed the public reads and kept productive beta chains. When rows share a CDR3 protein, they turn into one entry using the most common DNA and genes. The sample data list a few hundred thousand distinct CDR3 sequences, and over 40% of these were observed just once. The ten biggest clones cover nearly 20% of the sample. Flow cytometry had shown CD8+CD57+ cell expansion in the patients selected for sequencing. The sequencing input was sorted CD4+, CD8+, or CD8+CD57+ T cells (not recorded which) from PBMCs. These TCRs come from a human donor with aplastic anemia.

This chain links TRBV7-9 with TRBJ2-1, with D possibly TRBD2 on 5 matching bases. Germline V gene sequence: CDR1 SEHNR, CDR2 FQNEAQ (reference sequence). The V and J ends lost 5 bases and 6 bases respectively, with 17 bases between them. There are 15 residues in the CDR3. CDR3 nucleotide sequence: TGTGCCAGCAGCCCACTTTACGGGGTTGGCAATGAGCAGTTCTTC. Translated, it gives CASSPLYGVGNEQFF. Using reference TRBV7-9 and TRBJ2-1 for the parts outside the CDR3, the full variable domain is DTGVSQNPRHKITKRGQNVTFRCDPISEHNRLYWYRQTLGQGPEFLTYFQNEAQLEKSRLLSDRFSAERPKGSFSTLEIQRTEQGDSAMYLCASSPLYGVGNEQFFGPGTRLTVL.

The genes are TRBV2 and TRBJ1-1, with TRBD1 identical over 7 bases. Germline lookup yields CDR1 SNHLY and CDR2 FYNNEI. The CDR3 is 12 residues long. After removal of 6 bases from V and 4 bases from J, the junction contained 2 bases not matched to a gene. CDR3 region: CASRSGGTEAFF. Written as DNA, the CDR3 is TGTGCCAGCAGATCAGGGGGCACTGAAGCTTTCTTT. The variable domain in full, completed from reference TRBV2 and TRBJ1-1, reads EPEVTQTPSHQVTQMGQEVILRCVPISNHLYFYWYRQILGQKVEFLVSFYNNEISEKSEIFDDQFSVERPDGSNFTLKIRSTKLEDSAMYFCASRSGGTEAFFGQGTRLTVV.

This clonotype has only a few counts. The chain combines TRBV2 with TRBJ2-7; TRBD1 matches 12 bases. The CDR3 consists of 14 residues. CDR1 is SNHLY, CDR2 FYNNEI, per germline. Trimming cost V 6 bases and J 7 bases; bases outside gene matches: 7. The CDR3 nucleotides are TGTGCCAGCAGGCAGGGACAGGGGGCTTGGGAGCAGTACTTC. Its protein is CASRQGQGAWEQYF.

CDR3 amino acids: CSARKQGAWGQPQHF. The CDR3 nucleotides read TGCAGTGCTAGGAAACAGGGGGCGTGGGGTCAGCCCCAGCATTTT. This chain uses TRBV20-1 with TRBJ1-5, with 9 bases matching TRBD1. Germline V gene sequence: CDR1 DFQATT, CDR2 SNEGSKA (reference sequence). With V trimmed by 3 bases and J by 6 bases, 9 bases remained unmatched. The CDR3 has 15 residues.

This clonotype has ten or more counts. V and J are TRBV3-1 and TRBJ1-6; 7 bases agree with TRBD1. CDR3 length equals 14 residues. V gave up 3 bases and J gave up 9 bases; unmatched junction bases: 5. Germline V gives CDR1 LGHDT, CDR2 YNNKEL (reference sequence). The CDR3 nucleotides are TGTGCCAGCAGCCAGGGACAGTTGTCTTCACCCCTCCACTTT. This gives the protein CASSQGQLSSPLHF.

This chain links TRBV25-1 with TRBJ2-2; TRBD2 matches 12 bases. The CDR3 length is 15 residues. V shed 6 bases, J shed 5 bases, and the junction held 4 bases outside the gene matches. Germline assignment: CDR1 MGHDK and CDR2 SYGVNS. CDR3 protein: CASRLTSGGTGELFF. For the CDR3, the DNA is TGTGCCAGCAGATTGACTAGCGGGGGTACCGGGGAGCTGTTTTTT.

This clonotype was seen many times. The chain joins TRBV19 to TRBJ2-7; D may be TRBD1 (6 bases). Germline V lookup: CDR1 LNHDA, CDR2 SQIVND (reference sequence). The CDR3 extends over 12 amino acids. Trimming took 5 bases from V and 6 from J, leaving 11 bases between them. The CDR3: CASSATGTEQYF. The CDR3 DNA is TGTGCCAGTAGTGCAACAGGGACCGAGCAGTACTTC.

CDR3 sequence reads: CSAGRSKLGEKLFF. The CDR3 nucleotides are TGCAGTGCAGGAAGGAGTAAGCTAGGTGAAAAACTGTTTTTT. This chain joins TRBV20-1 and TRBJ1-4; D call uncertain. Germline loops: CDR1 DFQATT, CDR2 SNEGSKA (reference sequence). V lost 6 bases and J lost 7, with 18 bases in between. The CDR3 consists of 14 residues.

The chain employs TRBV15 and TRBJ2-3; D gene unclear. Trimming pared 0 bases from V and 0 bases from J, leaving 10 bases between. CDR1 is LNHNV and CDR2 is YYDKDF in the germline V gene (reference sequence). The CDR3 contains 16 residues. The CDR3 DNA sequence: TGTGCCACCAGCAGAGATTTGGCTGTGAGCACAGATACGCAGTATTTT. It yields the protein CATSRDLAVSTDTQYF. Based on the CDR3 plus reference TRBV15 and TRBJ2-3, the full variable domain is DAMVIQNPRYQVTQFGKPVTLSCSQTLNHNVMYWYQQKSSQAPKLLFHYYDKDFNNEADTPDNFQSRRPNTSFCFLDIRSPGLGDTAMYLCATSRDLAVSTDTQYFGPGTRLTVL.

The chain uses TRBV7-9 and TRBJ1-2; the D gene is possibly TRBD1 (5 bases). V lost 5 bases to trimming and J lost 4 bases, with 11 bases between them. Germline assignment: CDR1 SEHNR and CDR2 FQNEAQ (reference sequence). The CDR3 runs 13 residues. The CDR3 region has the DNA TGTGCCAGCAGCCGCGGACAAGTCTATGGCTACACCTTC. This gives the protein CASSRGQVYGYTF.

Of note for this clonotype: The CDR3 does not close with the conserved phenylalanine or tryptophan, likely indicating a read error. The genes are TRBV6-6 and TRBJ2-5; 14 bases are a match to TRBD2. V lost 8 bases to trimming and J lost 7 bases; unmatched junction nucleotides: 15. The germline CDR1 and CDR2 sequences are MNHNY and SVGAGI (reference sequence). The CDR3 contains 17 residues. The CDR3 protein is CASLTSGGANRLGTQYS. The DNA for the CDR3 is TGTGCCAGCTTGACTAGCGGGGGGGCCAACCGTTTGGGGACCCAGTACTCC.

V gene TRBV19 combines with J gene TRBJ1-1, with 9 bases identical to TRBD1. In germline, CDR1 is LNHDA, CDR2 SQIVND (reference sequence). V trimming: 7 bases; J trimming: 6 bases; junction bases outside the gene matches: 12. The CDR3 is 15 residues long. CDR3 region: CASTLFDRGRSEAFF. CDR3 nucleotides: TGTGCCAGTACCCTTTTTGACAGGGGGAGGTCTGAAGCTTTCTTT.

This clonotype was recorded many times. The chain has TRBV10-3 and TRBJ1-5; D is unclear. With 0 bases removed from V and 2 bases from J, the gap between germline ends came to 8 bases. Per germline, CDR1 ENHRY and CDR2 SYGVKD. This CDR3 contains 15 residues. The CDR3 DNA follows: TGTGCCATCAGTGAGTCGACGACGGGCAATCAGCCCCAGCATTTT. Translated: CAISESTTGNQPQHF.

The rearrangement links TRBV3-1 to TRBJ2-2; the match to TRBD1 covers 8 bases. Germline V gives CDR1 LGHDT, CDR2 YNNKEL (reference sequence). Unmatched junction bases numbered 3, after V lost 4 bases and J lost 5 bases. CDR3 size: 14 residues. This CDR3 reads CASSRTGRTGELFF. CDR3 DNA sequence: TGTGCCAGCAGCCGGACAGGGAGGACCGGGGAGCTGTTTTTT.

With regard to this clonotype: At one boundary the junction diverges from the germline segment, which might be a read error. The chain recombines TRBV6-1 with TRBJ1-6, with 11 bases that match TRBD1. Germline V gives CDR1 MNHNS, CDR2 SASEGT. The CDR3 has 15 amino acids. DNA of the CDR3: TGTGCCAGCAGTCCTATCGGGACAGGGGGTTCACCCCCCCACTTT. Translation gives CASSPIGTGGSPPHF.

This chain links TRBV7-6 with TRBJ2-3; 7 nucleotides match TRBD1. V trimming: 5 bases; J trimming: 0 bases; junction bases outside the gene matches: 11. The germline CDR1 and CDR2 sequences are SGHVS and FNYEAQ. The CDR3 extends over 17 amino acids. The CDR3 sequence is CASSPLDYRGSTDTQYF. The CDR3 DNA reads as TGTGCCAGCAGCCCCCTTGATTACAGGGGTAGCACAGATACGCAGTATTTT. The full variable domain, its missing parts supplied by reference TRBV7-6 and TRBJ2-3, is GAGVSQSPRYKVTKRGQDVALRCDPISGHVSLYWYRQALGQGPEFLTYFNYEAQQDKSGLPNDRFSAERPEGSISTLTIQRTEQRDSAMYRCASSPLDYRGSTDTQYFGPGTRLTVL.

The genes are TRBV7-8 and TRBJ2-5; TRBD2 is a possible D gene (5 bases). The CDR3 consists of 13 residues. Germline CDR1 reads SGHVS; CDR2 reads FQNEAQ. V was cut by 7 bases and J by 2 bases, with 11 bases left in between. The CDR3 DNA is TGTGCCAGCAAGAGGGCAATGCAAGAGACCCAGTACTTC. It translates to CASKRAMQETQYF.

This clonotype was seen many times. The chain uses TRBV19 and TRBJ2-7; TRBD2 matches at 7 bases. The junction had 3 bases not matched to a gene; V was cut back by 7 bases and J by 9 bases. The CDR3 totals 10 residues. Germline V gives CDR1 LNHDA, CDR2 SQIVND (reference sequence). CDR3 loop: CASMGGGQYF. The CDR3 bases are TGTGCCAGTATGGGGGGGGGGCAGTACTTC.

As concerns this clonotype: The junction departs from germline at one end; a sequencing error may be responsible. The chain joins TRBV19 to TRBJ2-6, with D perhaps TRBD2 (5 bases). CDR1 is LNHDA, CDR2 SQIVND, per germline (reference sequence). The CDR3 has 15 amino acids. This chain's CDR3 is CASSIVGRGANVLTF. CDR3 coding DNA: TGTGCCAGCAGTATAGTGGGGAGAGGGGCCAACGTCCTGACTTTC. Filled out from reference TRBV19 and TRBJ2-6, the complete variable domain reads DGGITQSPKYLFRKEGQNVTLSCEQNLNHDAMYWYRQDPGQGLRLIYYSQIVNDFQKGDIAEGYSVSREKKESFPLTVTSAQKNPTAFYLCASSIVGRGANVLTFGAGSRLTVL.

This clonotype was found many times. The chain links TRBV7-9 to TRBJ2-5; D is undetermined. The CDR3 loop spans 14 amino acids. Germline loops: CDR1 SEHNR, CDR2 FQNEAQ (reference sequence). Between the trimmed V and J ends, which lost 1 base and 5 bases, there was a span of 11 bases. In DNA form, the CDR3 reads TGTGCCAGCAGCTTAGTAAGGGTTTGGGAGACCCAGTACTTC. Amino acid sequence: CASSLVRVWETQYF.

The gene calls are TRBV2 and TRBJ2-7; the match to TRBD2 covers 13 bases. Germline-derived CDR1 and CDR2 are SNHLY and FYNNEI. V gave up 7 bases and J gave up 7 bases; unmatched junction bases: 10. The CDR3 extends over 15 amino acids. The CDR3 region is CASNPGLAGKGEQYF. The CDR3 coding sequence is TGTGCCAGCAATCCGGGACTAGCGGGGAAGGGGGAGCAGTACTTC.

This clonotype has only one observation. The chain links TRBV28 to TRBJ2-7; TRBD1 aligns across 8 bases. The V segment lost 5 bases and the J segment 3 bases; nucleotides outside the gene matches: 9. CDR1 and CDR2 from the germline V gene are MDHEN and SYDVKM. This CDR3 has 15 amino acids. DNA for the CDR3: TGTGCCAGCAGTCCTCCCGGGACAGGAAACTACGAGCAGTACTTC. This sequence encodes CASSPPGTGNYEQYF. Supplemented by reference TRBV28 and TRBJ2-7, the full variable domain reads DVKVTQSSRYLVKRTGEKVFLECVQDMDHENMFWYRQDPGLGLRLIYFSYDVKMKEKGDIPEGYSVSREKKERFSLILESASTNQTSMYLCASSPPGTGNYEQYFGPGTRLTVT.

This clonotype was seen repeatedly, ten times or more. One junction end does not reproduce the germline sequence, and a read error may be involved. CDR3 sequence reads: CSARETSTDTQYF. CDR3 bases: TGCAGTGCTCGAGAAACCAGTACAGATACGCAGTATTTT. The gene calls are TRBV20-1 and TRBJ2-3; D is unclear. CDR1 DFQATT and CDR2 SNEGSKA come from the germline V gene (reference sequence). The length of the CDR3 is 13 residues.

This clonotype was observed a handful of times. The chain recombines TRBV25-1 with TRBJ1-1, with D perhaps TRBD1 (5 bases). Trimming stripped 8 bases from V and 1 base from J, with 26 bases between. CDR1 is MGHDK and CDR2 is SYGVNS in the germline V gene. This CDR3 contains 18 residues. The CDR3 protein is CASSPEARRGTSNTEAFF. DNA for the CDR3: TGTGCCAGCTCACCAGAGGCCCGGAGGGGTACATCGAACACTGAAGCTTTCTTT.

This clonotype showed up many times. The chain is built from TRBV2 and TRBJ1-5; perhaps TRBD1 as D (5 bases). The CDR3 contains 16 residues. V was pared by 5 bases and J by 1 base, with 15 bases between. Per the germline V gene, CDR1 is SNHLY and CDR2 is FYNNEI. CDR3 DNA sequence: TGTGCCAGCAGTCCTGGGGAGTGGGGGAGCAATCAGCCCCAGCATTTT. Amino acids: CASSPGEWGSNQPQHF.

The sample holds many counts of this clonotype. The rearrangement links TRBV7-9 to TRBJ2-3, with unresolved D. Trimming cost V 1 base and J 0 bases, with 11 bases left between them. This CDR3 is 16 amino acids long. Germline values: CDR1 SEHNR, CDR2 FQNEAQ (reference sequence). CDR3 DNA sequence: TGTGCCAGCAGCTTAGGAGCCGACCCTAGCACAGATACGCAGTATTTT. Protein sequence: CASSLGADPSTDTQYF.

This clonotype was observed at least ten times. A much larger clone differs from this one at a single base, so this may be a read error. Lacking the conserved final phenylalanine or tryptophan, this CDR3 likely reflects a read error. This chain links TRBV29-1 with TRBJ2-7; possibly TRBD2 for D (6 bases). Germline V gives CDR1 SQVTM, CDR2 ANQGSEA. CDR3 length equals 13 residues. V lost 3 bases, J lost 4 bases, and 13 bases lay in between. The CDR3 sequence: CSVEAGTPYEQYL. CDR3 nucleotides: TGCAGCGTTGAGGCGGGGACTCCTTACGAGCAGTACCTC.

The rearrangement links TRBV10-3 to TRBJ1-1; 9 nucleotides line up with TRBD1. Trimming took 2 bases from V and 2 from J; bases not matched to a gene: 6. This CDR3 is 16 amino acids long. Germline V gene lookup returns CDR1 ENHRY and CDR2 SYGVKD. The CDR3 is CAISERPGQGNTEAFF. CDR3 DNA: TGTGCCATCAGTGAGAGACCGGGACAGGGTAACACTGAAGCTTTCTTT.